A single T cell receptor (beta chain) is shown here with its context. The sample belongs to a study of T-cell memory formation after mild COVID-19. Study overall: Each donor largely had its own TCR clusters.

Per the germline V gene, CDR1 is LGHNA and CDR2 is YSLEER. The J segment lost 5 bases and the V segment lost 3 bases, leaving 6 bases of the junction unmatched. The CDR3 runs to 17 residues. TCRdb re-called the 5' RACE reads through MiXCR, storing one row per CDR3 protein. The sample has approximately 440,000 distinct CDR3 sequences; 15% to 25% are singletons. This TCR was sampled from an adult woman who had mild COVID-19 (a few samples of this study predate the infection). Cell type and time point are not known. The rearrangement joins TRBV4-3 to TRBJ2-3; 15 nucleotides align to TRBD2. Sequencing used PBMCs or a T cell subset sorted from them (not recorded which). CDR3 in DNA: TGCGCCAGCAGCCAGCTCGGACTAGCGGGAGGGGGAGATACGCAGTATTTT. This sequence encodes CASSQLGLAGGGDTQYF.